This T cell receptor beta chain was found in a study of blood T cell repertoires in COVID-19 (dated by TCRdb to about 2020). Regarding the complete study: Collaborator samples came from the United States, Italy and Spain and covered acute and convalescent phases of COVID-19. The repertoires were released in a freely available public database meant as a resource for research on the immune response to SARS-CoV-2. The dataset comprised deeply sampled blood TCRbeta repertoires from subjects exposed to, actively infected with, or recovered from COVID-19. HLA class I and class II types, where available, came from metadata supplied by the sample provider rather than from assay-based typing. The material from the prospective study consisted of cDNA or gDNA derived from T cells, B-cell-depleted T cells, or PBMCs. Nearly every sample came with metadata listing a de-identified subject ID, COVID-19 status, age in years and sex. The samples were drawn from the first 160 participants of the ongoing ImmuneRACE study and from 1,254 subjects provided by 6 global collaborators. The investigation overall reported the following: The amount of clinical and demographic metadata varied by source and participant and was provided uncurated.

V and J lose 2 bases and 3 bases, and a span of 11 bases separates them. CDR1 and CDR2 were assigned from the germline V gene (reference sequence) as MNHEY and SMNVEV. CDR3 length: 15 amino acids, cysteine to phenylalanine. The sequence is cut down to CDR3 DNA, 45 bases in frame from base 1. Whole blood was collected in K2EDTA tubes by collaborating institutions according to the institutions' own protocols. For TCRbeta analysis, collaborators shipped samples in one of three forms: frozen whole blood, isolated PBMCs, or DNA extracted from either of those sample types. The immunoSEQ Assay, a bias-controlled multiplex PCR, was used to amplify TCRbeta CDR3 regions from genomic DNA. In the authors' own workflow: The number of nucleated cells in each sample was estimated by amplification of reference gene primers within the assay. To quantify the absolute abundance of each unique TCRbeta CDR3 rearrangement, sequence reads were collapsed and filtered. Productive Simpson clonality was computed per sample as the square root of Simpson's diversity index over productive rearrangements. TCRdb provides this immuneACCESS table in a form limited to in-frame rearrangements. Some clones are lacking; in checked studies, under half of them reflect an unresolved V gene, and why the rest are absent is not known. The D gene and trimming were derived from the DNA, and the V and J assignments and clone size from that table. This sample gives about 230,000 clones in total; 75% to 90% of them show up just once. The ten largest clones capture approximately 2.6% of the sample.

Notes on this clone: Its antigen target is currently unknown. Per-base qualities were not stored, and no clone one base away is much larger.

This TCR derives from a woman aged 70-85 years with active or convalescent COVID-19. The rearrangement joined TRBV27 to TRBJ1-3; a weak D assignment points to TRBD1 (5 bases agree). Material: peripheral blood. The sequenced DNA: TGTGCCAGCAGTTTACGGCAGGGCTATGGAAACACCATATATTTT. Translated, this gives CASSLRQGYGNTIYF.